The sample holds a few counts of the clone carrying this TCR beta chain. The data are from a study of blood T cells in healthy people across ages. Then a second PCR, running roughly 7 to 12 cycles, was carried out with a sample-barcoded 5' primer and a J-beta primer mix. A template-switch adaptor containing 12 random nucleotides labeled each cDNA molecule. MiXCR, applied by TCRdb to the 5' RACE reads, yields one record per CDR3 protein. The data hold approximately 800,000 distinct CDR3 sequences, with about three fifths observed a single time. The V end lost 6 bases, the J end lost 2 bases, and 15 bases lay between the germline ends. CDR3 length equals 14 residues. The germline V gene has CDR1 SGHRS and CDR2 YFSETQ.

The sequence came from a man younger than 45 in good health. The specimen was blood. The chain uses TRBV5-1 and TRBJ2-7; weak D call: TRBD2 (7 bases). CDR3 nucleotides: TGCGCCAGCACTGGGGGGGGCGATCCCTACGAGCAGTACTTC. Encoded protein: CASTGGGDPYEQYF.